This T cell receptor (beta chain) came from a study of blood T cells in healthy people across ages. There are a few counts of this clonotype. A J-beta primer mix and a sample-barcoded 5' primer were used in a second PCR of roughly 6 to 12 cycles. TCRdb analysed the 5' RACE reads with MiXCR anew, one entry per CDR3 protein. This table has hundreds of thousands of distinct CDR3 sequences, about 61% appearing once. The receptor's source is a man in his forties in good health. Sequenced material: blood.

This CDR3 reads CASSRLGTGYGESYGYTF. The CDR3 nucleotides read TGTGCCAGCAGCCGACTCGGGACAGGGTACGGTGAGAGCTATGGCTACACCTTC. The V gene is TRBV7-9, the J gene TRBJ1-2; 9 positions agree with TRBD1. Germline V lookup: CDR1 SEHNR, CDR2 FQNEAQ (reference sequence). V trimming: 5 bases; J trimming: 4 bases; junction bases outside the gene matches: 17. This CDR3 region has 18 residues.